These T cell receptor beta chains were read from a single sample in a study of T cell changes during pregnancy in multiple sclerosis. This table comes from immunoSEQ multiplex PCR, and its TCRdb copy is limited to in-frame clones, with some not included. The sample lists fewer than 85,000 clones, roughly 92% seen once, with 1.6% in the top ten. The source material was peripheral blood, sampled in the first trimester of pregnancy. The receptors come from a female donor in good health, enrolled as a control in a pregnancy study. Each CDR3 is given with its conserved first and last residue. D genes are given only for firm matches. The listing skips clone size in some rows; elsewhere it reads once, few, many or a size class.

TRBV5-1,TRBD2,TRBJ2-1,-,TGCGCCAGCAGCTCCGGACTAGCGGGAGCGGCTGAGCAGTTCTTC,CASSSGLAGAAEQFF
TRBV4-1,-,TRBJ2-7,-,TGCGCCAGCAGCCAAAAGGTGAGCGGACCCTACGAGCAGTACTTC,CASSQKVSGPYEQYF
TRBV7-9,-,TRBJ2-3,-,TGTGCCAGCAGCTTCAGCGCGTCAGATACGCAGTATTTT,CASSFSASDTQYF
TRBV4-1,TRBD1,TRBJ2-7,-,TGCGCCAGCAGCCAAGTTACAGGGGGCTACGAGCAGTACTTC,CASSQVTGGYEQYF
TRBV6-4,-,TRBJ2-3,-,TGTGCCAGCAGGAGGGGGACGGAGACTCGTATGGATACGCAGTATTTT,CASRRGTETRMDTQYF
TRBV19,TRBD1,TRBJ2-7,-,TGTGCCAGTAGTATTCGGATCGGGACAGACCCCTACGAGCAGTACTTC,CASSIRIGTDPYEQYF
TRBV2,-,TRBJ2-1,-,TGTGCCAGCAGTACAACAGGGTGGAGCTCCTACAATGAGCAGTTCTTC,CASSTTGWSSYNEQFF
TRBV11-3,TRBD2,TRBJ2-1,few,TGTGCCAGCAGCCCCGGTAGCGGGGAATACAATGAGCAGTTCTTC,CASSPGSGEYNEQFF
TRBV19,TRBD1,TRBJ1-5,once,TGTGCCAGTAGTATAGAGAAGGGGGCCAATCAGCCCCAGCATTTT,CASSIEKGANQPQHF
TRBV5-1,-,TRBJ2-1,-,TGCGCCAGCAGCCCACAGGGACACCAATACAATGAGCAGTTCTTC,CASSPQGHQYNEQFF
TRBV28,-,TRBJ1-4,once,TGTGCCAGCAGTTTATCCGGAGGAGGTAATGAAAAACTGTTTTTT,CASSLSGGGNEKLFF
TRBV18,TRBD1,TRBJ1-4,-,TGTGCCAGCTCACTTTCCGGGACAGTCAATGAAAAACTGTTTTTT,CASSLSGTVNEKLFF
TRBV6-5,-,TRBJ1-1,-,TGTGCCAGCAGAGAAGGCCGGGATGACACTGAAGCTTTCTTT,CASREGRDDTEAFF
TRBV13,TRBD2,TRBJ2-3,-,TGTGCCAGCAGCTTAAGTACACCGTTTTTAGCGGGACGGACAGATACGCAGTATTTT,CASSLSTPFLAGRTDTQYF
TRBV28,TRBD2,TRBJ2-1,-,TGTGCCAGCAGTCAGGGGACTAGCGGGAGGGGTGAGCAGTTCTTC,CASSQGTSGRGEQFF
TRBV28,TRBD2,TRBJ2-5,-,TGTGCCAGCAACCACCTAGCGGGAGGGGGAGAGACCCAGTACTTC,CASNHLAGGGETQYF
TRBV13,TRBD1,TRBJ1-2,once,TGTGCCAGCAGCCTCGGGGGACAGGGGTTAAATTTTCACTATGGCTACACCTTC,CASSLGGQGLNFHYGYTF